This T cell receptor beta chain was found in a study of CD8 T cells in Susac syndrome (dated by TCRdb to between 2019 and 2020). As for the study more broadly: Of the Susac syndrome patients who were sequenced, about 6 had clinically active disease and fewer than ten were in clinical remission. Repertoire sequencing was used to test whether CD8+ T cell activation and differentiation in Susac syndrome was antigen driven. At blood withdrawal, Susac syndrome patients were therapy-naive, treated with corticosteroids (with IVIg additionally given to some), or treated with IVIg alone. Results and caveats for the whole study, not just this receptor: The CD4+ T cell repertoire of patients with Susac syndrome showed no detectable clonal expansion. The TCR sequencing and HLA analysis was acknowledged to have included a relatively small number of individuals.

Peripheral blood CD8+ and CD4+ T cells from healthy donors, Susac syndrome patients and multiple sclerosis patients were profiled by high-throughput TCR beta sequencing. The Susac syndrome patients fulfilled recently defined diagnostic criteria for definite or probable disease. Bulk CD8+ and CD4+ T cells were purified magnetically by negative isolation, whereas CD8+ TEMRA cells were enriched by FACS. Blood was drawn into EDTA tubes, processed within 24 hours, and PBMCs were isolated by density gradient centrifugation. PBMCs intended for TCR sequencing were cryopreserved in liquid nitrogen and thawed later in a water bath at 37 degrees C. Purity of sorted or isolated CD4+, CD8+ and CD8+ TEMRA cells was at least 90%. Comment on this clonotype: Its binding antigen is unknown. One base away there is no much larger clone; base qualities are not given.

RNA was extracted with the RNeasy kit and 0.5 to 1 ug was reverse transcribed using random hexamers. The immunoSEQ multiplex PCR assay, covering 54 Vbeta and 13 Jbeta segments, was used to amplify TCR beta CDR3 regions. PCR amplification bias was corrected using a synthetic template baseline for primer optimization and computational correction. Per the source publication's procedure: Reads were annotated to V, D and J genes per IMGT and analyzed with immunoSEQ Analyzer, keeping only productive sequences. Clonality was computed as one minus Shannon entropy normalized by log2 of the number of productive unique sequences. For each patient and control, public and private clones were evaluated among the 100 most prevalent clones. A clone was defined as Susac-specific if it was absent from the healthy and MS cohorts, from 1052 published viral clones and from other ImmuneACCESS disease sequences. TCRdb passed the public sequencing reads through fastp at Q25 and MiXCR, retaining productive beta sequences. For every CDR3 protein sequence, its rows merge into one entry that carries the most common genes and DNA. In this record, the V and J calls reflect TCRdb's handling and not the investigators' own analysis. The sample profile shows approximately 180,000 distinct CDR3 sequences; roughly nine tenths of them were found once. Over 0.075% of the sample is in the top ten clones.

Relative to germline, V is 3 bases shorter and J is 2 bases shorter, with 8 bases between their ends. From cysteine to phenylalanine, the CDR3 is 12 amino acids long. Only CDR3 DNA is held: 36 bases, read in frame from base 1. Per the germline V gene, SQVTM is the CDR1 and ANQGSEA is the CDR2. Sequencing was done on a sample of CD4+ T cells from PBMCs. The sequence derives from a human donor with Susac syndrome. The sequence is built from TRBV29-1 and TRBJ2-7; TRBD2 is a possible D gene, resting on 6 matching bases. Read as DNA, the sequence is TGCAGCGTTGAGACGGGGGCCTACGAGCAGTACTTC. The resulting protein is CSVETGAYEQYF.